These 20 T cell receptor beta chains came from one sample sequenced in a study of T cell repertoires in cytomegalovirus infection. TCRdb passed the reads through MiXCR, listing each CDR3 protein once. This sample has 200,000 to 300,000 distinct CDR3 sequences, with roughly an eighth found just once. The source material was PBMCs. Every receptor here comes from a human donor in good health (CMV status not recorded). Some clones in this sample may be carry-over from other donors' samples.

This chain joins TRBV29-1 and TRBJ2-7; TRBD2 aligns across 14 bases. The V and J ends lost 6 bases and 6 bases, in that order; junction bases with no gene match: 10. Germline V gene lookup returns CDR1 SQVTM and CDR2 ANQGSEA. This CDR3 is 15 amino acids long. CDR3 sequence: CSVRGTSGRIGEQYF. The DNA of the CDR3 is TGCAGCGTCCGCGGGACTAGCGGGAGAATCGGCGAGCAGTACTTC.

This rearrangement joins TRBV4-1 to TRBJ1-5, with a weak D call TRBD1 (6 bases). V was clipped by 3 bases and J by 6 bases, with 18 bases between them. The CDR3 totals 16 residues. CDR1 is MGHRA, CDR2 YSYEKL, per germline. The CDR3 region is CASSHPPGARSQPQHF. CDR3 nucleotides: TGCGCCAGCAGCCACCCCCCGGGGGCGAGGAGTCAGCCCCAGCATTTT.

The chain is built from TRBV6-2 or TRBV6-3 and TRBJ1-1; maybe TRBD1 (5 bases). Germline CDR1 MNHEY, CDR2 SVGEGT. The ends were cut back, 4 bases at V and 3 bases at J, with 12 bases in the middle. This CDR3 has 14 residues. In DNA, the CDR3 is TGTGCCAGCAGTTCCTGGACAAGAGACACTGAAGCTTTCTTT. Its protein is CASSSWTRDTEAFF.

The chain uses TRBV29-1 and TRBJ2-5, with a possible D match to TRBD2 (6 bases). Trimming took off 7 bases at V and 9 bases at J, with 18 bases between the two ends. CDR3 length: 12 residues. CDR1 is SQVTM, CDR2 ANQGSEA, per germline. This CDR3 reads CSALGDSGSQYF. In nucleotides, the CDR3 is TGCAGCGCCCTGGGGGACTCCGGTTCCCAGTACTTC.

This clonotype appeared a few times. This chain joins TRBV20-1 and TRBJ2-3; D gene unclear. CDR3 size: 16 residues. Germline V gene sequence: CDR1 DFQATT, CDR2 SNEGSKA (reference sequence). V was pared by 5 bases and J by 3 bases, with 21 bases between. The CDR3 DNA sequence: TGCAGTGCTCGGCACGGACCCAGACGCTCGACAGATACGCAGTATTTT. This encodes CSARHGPRRSTDTQYF.

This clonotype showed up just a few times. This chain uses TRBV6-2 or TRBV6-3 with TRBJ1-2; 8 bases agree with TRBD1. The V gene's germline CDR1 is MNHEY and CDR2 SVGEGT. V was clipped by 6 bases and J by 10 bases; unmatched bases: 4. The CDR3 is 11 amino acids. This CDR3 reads CASSRDRIYTF. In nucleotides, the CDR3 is TGTGCCAGCAGCCGGGACAGGATCTACACCTTC.

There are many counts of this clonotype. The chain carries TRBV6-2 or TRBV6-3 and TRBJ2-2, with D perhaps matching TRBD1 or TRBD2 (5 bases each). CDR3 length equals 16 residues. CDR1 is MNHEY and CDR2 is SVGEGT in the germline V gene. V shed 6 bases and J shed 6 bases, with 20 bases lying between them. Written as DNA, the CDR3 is TGTGCCAGCAGATCCAACGCCGGGACGCGGGCCGGGGAGCTGTTTTTT. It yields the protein CASRSNAGTRAGELFF.

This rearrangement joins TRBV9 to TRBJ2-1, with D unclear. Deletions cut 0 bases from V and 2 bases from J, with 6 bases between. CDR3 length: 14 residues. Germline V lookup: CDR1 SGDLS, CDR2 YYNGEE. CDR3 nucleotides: TGTGCCAGCAGCGTAGGTCCCACCTACAATGAGCAGTTCTTC. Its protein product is CASSVGPTYNEQFF.

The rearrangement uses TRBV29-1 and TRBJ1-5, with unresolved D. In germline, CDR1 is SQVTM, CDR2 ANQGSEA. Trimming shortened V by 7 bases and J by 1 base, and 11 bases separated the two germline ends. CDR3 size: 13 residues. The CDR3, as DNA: TGCAGCGCAACGGTAGGGAGCAATCAGCCCCAGCATTTT. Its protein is CSATVGSNQPQHF.

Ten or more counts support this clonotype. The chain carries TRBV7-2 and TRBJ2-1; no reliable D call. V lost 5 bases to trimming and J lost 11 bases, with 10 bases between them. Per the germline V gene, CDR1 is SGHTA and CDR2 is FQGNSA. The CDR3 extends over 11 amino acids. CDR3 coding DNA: TGTGCCAGCAGCCCCCTCCTACAGCAGTTCTTC. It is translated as CASSPLLQQFF.

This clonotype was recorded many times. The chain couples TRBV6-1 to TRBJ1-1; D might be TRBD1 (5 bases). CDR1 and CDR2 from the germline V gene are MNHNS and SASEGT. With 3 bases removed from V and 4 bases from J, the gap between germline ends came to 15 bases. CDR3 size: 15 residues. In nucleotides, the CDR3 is TGTGCCAGCAGTGACACGGGGCCGGCGGGCACTGAAGCTTTCTTT. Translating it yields CASSDTGPAGTEAFF.

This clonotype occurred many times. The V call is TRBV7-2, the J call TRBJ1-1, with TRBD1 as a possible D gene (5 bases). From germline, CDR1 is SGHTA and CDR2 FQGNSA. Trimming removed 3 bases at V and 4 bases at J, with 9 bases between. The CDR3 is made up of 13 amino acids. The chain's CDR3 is CASSFQGSTEAFF. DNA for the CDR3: TGTGCCAGCAGCTTCCAGGGTTCCACTGAAGCTTTCTTT. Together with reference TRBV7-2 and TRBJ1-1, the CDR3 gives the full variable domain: GAGVSQSPSNKVTEKGKDVELRCDPISGHTALYWYRQSLGQGLEFLIYFQGNSAPDKSGLPSDRFSAERTGGSVSTLTIQRTQQEDSAVYLCASSFQGSTEAFFGQGTRLTVV.

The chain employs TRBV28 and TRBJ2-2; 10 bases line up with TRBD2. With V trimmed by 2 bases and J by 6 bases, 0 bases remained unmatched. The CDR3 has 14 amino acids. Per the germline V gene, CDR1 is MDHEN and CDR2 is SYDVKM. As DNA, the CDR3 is TGTGCCAGCAGTTTACTAGCGGGAGCCGGGGAGCTGTTTTTT. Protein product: CASSLLAGAGELFF.

This chain's CDR3 is CASSYQTGPQGNGYTF. The DNA of the CDR3 is TGTGCCAGCAGCTACCAGACCGGGCCTCAGGGTAATGGCTACACCTTC. This sequence joins TRBV12-3 or TRBV12-4 and TRBJ1-2, with D possibly being TRBD1 (5 bases). The CDR3 length is 16 residues. V was pared by 6 bases and J by 6 bases, with 23 bases between.

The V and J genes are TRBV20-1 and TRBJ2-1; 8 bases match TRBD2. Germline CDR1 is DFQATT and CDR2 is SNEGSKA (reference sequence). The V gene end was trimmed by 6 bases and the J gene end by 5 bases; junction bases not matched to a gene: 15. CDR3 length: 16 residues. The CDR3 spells CSAGGFREGRNNEQFF. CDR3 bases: TGCAGTGCCGGGGGCTTTCGGGAGGGCCGCAACAATGAGCAGTTCTTC.

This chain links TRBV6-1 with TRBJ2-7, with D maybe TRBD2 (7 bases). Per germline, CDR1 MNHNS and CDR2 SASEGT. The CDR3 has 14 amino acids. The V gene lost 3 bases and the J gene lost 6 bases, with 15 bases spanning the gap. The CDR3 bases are TGTGCCAGCAGTGACGGTGGGGGGGCCGGCGAGCAGTACTTC. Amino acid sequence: CASSDGGGAGEQYF.

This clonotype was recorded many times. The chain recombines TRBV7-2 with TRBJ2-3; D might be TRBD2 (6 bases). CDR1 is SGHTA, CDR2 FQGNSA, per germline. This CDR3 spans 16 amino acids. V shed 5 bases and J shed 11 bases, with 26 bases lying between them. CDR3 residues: CASSRTAVAEGSRQYF. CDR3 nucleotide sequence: TGTGCCAGCAGCCGGACGGCGGTAGCGGAGGGGTCTAGGCAGTATTTT.

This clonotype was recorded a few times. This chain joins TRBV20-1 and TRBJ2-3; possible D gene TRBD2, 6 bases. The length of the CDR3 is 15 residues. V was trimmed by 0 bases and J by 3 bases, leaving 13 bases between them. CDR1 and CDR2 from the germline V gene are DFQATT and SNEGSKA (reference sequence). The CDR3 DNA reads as TGCAGTGCTAGAGAGGCGGGAAGAGGAACAGATACGCAGTATTTT. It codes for CSAREAGRGTDTQYF.

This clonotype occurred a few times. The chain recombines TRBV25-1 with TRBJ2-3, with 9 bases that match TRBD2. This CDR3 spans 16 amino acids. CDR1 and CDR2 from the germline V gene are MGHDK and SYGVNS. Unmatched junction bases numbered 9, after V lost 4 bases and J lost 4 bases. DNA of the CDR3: TGTGCCAGCAGTGTAGCGGCGGGAGGGCCATCAGATACGCAGTATTTT. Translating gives CASSVAAGGPSDTQYF.

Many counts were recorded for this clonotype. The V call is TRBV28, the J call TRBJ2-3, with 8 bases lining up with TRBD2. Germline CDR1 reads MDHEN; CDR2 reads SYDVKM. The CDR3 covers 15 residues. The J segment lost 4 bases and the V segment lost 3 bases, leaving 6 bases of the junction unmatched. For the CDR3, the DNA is TGTGCCAGCAGTTTCCCGGGAGGGCCTCCAGATACGCAGTATTTT. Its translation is CASSFPGGPPDTQYF.